The rows below give T cell receptor beta chains drawn from one sample of a study of T-cell reconstitution after alpha-beta-depleted transplantation in children. In TCRdb, the PCR reads were re-called with MiXCR into one record per CDR3 protein. The data hold about 980,000 distinct CDR3 sequences, with around 30% observed a single time. The specimen comprised PBMCs, mostly from graft donor cells, sampled 360 days after TCRalphabeta/CD19-depleted stem cell transplant. These receptors were taken from a boy under two years old who had a stem cell transplant for SCID, so the T cells may come from the graft donor. Both conserved end residues are part of each CDR3. A D gene is named only where the DNA matches it firmly. Clone size is not always given. Where it is, it says once, few, many or a class for expanded clones.

DNA	CDR3	J	V	size	D
TGTGCCAGCAGTTACGGCGGGGGGGTATGGTATGGCTACACCTTC	CASSYGGGVWYGYTF	TRBJ1-2	TRBV6-5	.	.
TGTGCCAGCAGCGTAGCTCGGGATTATAGCAATCAGCCCCAGCATTTT	CASSVARDYSNQPQHF	TRBJ1-5	TRBV9	.	.
TGTGCCAGCAGGTTTTCGGAGTCATCCACTGAAGCTTTCTTT	CASRFSESSTEAFF	TRBJ1-1	TRBV12-3/TRBV12-4	few	.
TGTGCCAGCGCCGGTAGAGACTTCCCCAACGAGCAGTACTTC	CASAGRDFPNEQYF	TRBJ2-7	TRBV18	.	.
TGTGCCACCAGCAGAGGGGACAGGGACACCTACGAGCAGTACTTC	CATSRGDRDTYEQYF	TRBJ2-7	TRBV15	few	TRBD1
TGTGCCAGCAGCCAAGCCCCCGCCGGGGACCCCTACGAGCAGTACTTC	CASSQAPAGDPYEQYF	TRBJ2-7	TRBV3-1	.	.
TGCGCCAGCAGCTTGGGACCGATGTATGAAGCTTTCTTT	CASSLGPMYEAFF	TRBJ1-1	TRBV5-1	once	.
TGTGCCAGCAGCTTAGGACATAGCGGGGGGGCGGTCGAGCAGTTCTTC	CASSLGHSGGAVEQFF	TRBJ2-1	TRBV11-2	.	TRBD2
TGTGCTACGACTAGAGGTGGGGGGGCCCTCAATGAGCAGTTCTTC	CATTRGGGALNEQFF	TRBJ2-1	TRBV7-2	.	.
TGCGCCAGCAGCTGGGGGGCTAATCAGCCCCAGCATTTT	CASSWGANQPQHF	TRBJ1-5	TRBV5-1	.	.
TGTGCCAGCAGCCCCGGACTAGCGGGACGGAACACCGGGGAGCTGTTTTTT	CASSPGLAGRNTGELFF	TRBJ2-2	TRBV7-9	few	TRBD2
TGTGCCAGCAGTTCAGGACAGGGGGGAACCGGGGAGCTGTTTTTT	CASSSGQGGTGELFF	TRBJ2-2	TRBV6-6	.	TRBD1
TGCAGTGCTAGGCGTGGGACGGGGGGAACCCAGTACTTC	CSARRGTGGTQYF	TRBJ2-5	TRBV20-1	once	TRBD2
TGCGCCAGTGGGGACAGGGGGCAGTACGAGCAGTACTTC	CASGDRGQYEQYF	TRBJ2-7	TRBV5-1	few	TRBD1
TGCGGCATCAGGGGCGGCCTAGCCACTGAAGCTTTCTTT	CGIRGGLATEAFF	TRBJ1-1	TRBV20-1	.	.
TGCAGTGCTAGCGTGGGGGCGGTGGGCACAGATACGCAGTATTTT	CSASVGAVGTDTQYF	TRBJ2-3	TRBV20-1	.	.
TGTGCCAGCAAGGAGCGGGACACCCCATCCACGCAGTATTTT	CASKERDTPSTQYF	TRBJ2-3	TRBV7-8	.	.
TGTGCCAGCATTTTAGGGATCGGGGGGGTGACCGGGGAGCTGTTTTTT	CASILGIGGVTGELFF	TRBJ2-2	TRBV7-2	.	TRBD2
TGTGCCAGCAGTGCGGTGGTTCGCTACACCTTC	CASSAVVRYTF	TRBJ1-2	TRBV6-1	.	.
TGTGCCAGCACTCTAGGAGGGTTAAATGAAAAACTGTTTTTT	CASTLGGLNEKLFF	TRBJ1-4	TRBV27	.	.
TGTGCCAGCTCACCGGACAGGACGACTTCACAGTTCTTC	CASSPDRTTSQFF	TRBJ2-1	TRBV18	.	TRBD1
TGTGCCAGCAGTGTTCCTCAGGGGTCTGGAAACACCATATATTTT	CASSVPQGSGNTIYF	TRBJ1-3	TRBV28	few	.
TGCGCCAGCAGCTCCGGGACAGTCGACTACAATGAGCAGTTCTTC	CASSSGTVDYNEQFF	TRBJ2-1	TRBV5-1	few	TRBD1
TGCGCCAGCAGCTTGGTGCCGGGGGCGCCAGATACGCAGTATTTT	CASSLVPGAPDTQYF	TRBJ2-3	TRBV5-1	many	.
TGTGCCAGCAACAGACAGGGCGCCACCGGGGAGCTGTTTTTT	CASNRQGATGELFF	TRBJ2-2	TRBV27	many	TRBD1
TGTGCCAGCAGCTCGGGGGTAGGAGATGGCTACACCTTC	CASSSGVGDGYTF	TRBJ1-2	TRBV12-3/TRBV12-4	.	.
TGTGCCAGCAGCTTGTGGACTAGCGGGGGGCGACAAGATACGCAGTATTTT	CASSLWTSGGRQDTQYF	TRBJ2-3	TRBV7-2	few	TRBD2
TGCGCCAGCAGGGGGAGCTACCCCATCTACGAGCAGTACTTC	CASRGSYPIYEQYF	TRBJ2-7	TRBV5-1	few	.
TGTGCCAGCAGCCGGCCCGGGACAGGGTTAACCGGGGAGCTGTTTTTT	CASSRPGTGLTGELFF	TRBJ2-2	TRBV7-9	.	TRBD1
TGTGCCAGCAGCCCTGGACAGGTCGAAGGGGATGGCTACACCTTC	CASSPGQVEGDGYTF	TRBJ1-2	TRBV7-9	.	TRBD1
TGCGCCAGCGCTCCCGGTTCCCCACTGGATACGCAGTATTTT	CASAPGSPLDTQYF	TRBJ2-3	TRBV10-1	.	.
TGCGCCAGCAGCCAAGTTTGGAACAGGGTGTGGGAGCAGTTCTTC	CASSQVWNRVWEQFF	TRBJ2-1	TRBV4-1	few	.
TGTGCCAGCAGGTCCCCCGGGACAGTTAATCAGCCCCAGCATTTT	CASRSPGTVNQPQHF	TRBJ1-5	TRBV5-8	.	TRBD1
TGTGCCAGCAGCCCTAGCTCCTTTAGCGGGGGCGGTTCCTACAATGAGCAGTTCTTC	CASSPSSFSGGGSYNEQFF	TRBJ2-1	TRBV9	few	TRBD2
TGTGCCAGCACTTGGGGGAATCGAGCCTACGAGCAGTACTTC	CASTWGNRAYEQYF	TRBJ2-7	TRBV2	.	.
TGCGCCAGCACAGGACAGGGGACTAATTCACCCCTCCACTTT	CASTGQGTNSPLHF	TRBJ1-6	TRBV5-1	few	TRBD1
TGTGCCAGCAGCTCACAGTCTCCCCTGACAGGTCCTCTACGAGAGACCCAGTACTTC	CASSSQSPLTGPLRETQYF	TRBJ2-5	TRBV11-2	.	.
TGTGCCAGCAGCTTTCGGTGGGACAGAGTGAACACTGAAGCTTTCTTT	CASSFRWDRVNTEAFF	TRBJ1-1	TRBV7-2	.	TRBD1
TGTGCCAGCAGCGGGGGTGTGGGGCTGGACCAAGAGACCCAGTACTTC	CASSGGVGLDQETQYF	TRBJ2-5	TRBV9	few	.
TGCGCCAACCCGGGACAGGGTCGCTCTGGAAACACCATATATTTT	CANPGQGRSGNTIYF	TRBJ1-3	TRBV5-1	few	TRBD1
TGCAGCGCCCCCCGACCTGGGGAGGCTTTCTTT	CSAPRPGEAFF	TRBJ1-1	TRBV29-1	few	.